Each of the 5 T cell receptor beta chains below was sequenced from the same sample in a study of blood T cells in healthy people across ages. Combining a sample-barcoded 5' primer with a J-beta primer mix, a second PCR ran for roughly 7 to 11 cycles. MiXCR, applied by TCRdb to the 5' RACE reads, yields one record per CDR3 protein. Of hundreds of thousands of distinct CDR3 sequences detected, roughly 41% appear once; the ten largest clones hold 25% to 35%. Sequenced: blood. The receptors were sampled from an elderly man in good health.

This clonotype has only a few counts. The rearrangement links TRBV18 to TRBJ2-3; TRBD1 might be the D (5 bases). This CDR3 spans 14 amino acids. Germline V lookup: CDR1 KGHSH, CDR2 LQKENI. V dropped 3 bases and J dropped 1 base, with 8 bases sitting between them. In DNA, the CDR3 is TGTGCCAGCTCACCCACCAGGGGCACAGATACGCAGTATTTT. Amino acids: CASSPTRGTDTQYF.

In this sample, this clonotype turned up a few times. The chain joins TRBV6-6 to TRBJ1-1; unclear D gene. This CDR3 spans 16 amino acids. With 1 base removed from V and 0 bases from J, the gap between germline ends came to 12 bases. CDR1 is MNHNY and CDR2 is SVGAGI in the germline V gene (reference sequence). The CDR3 region is CASSYYLGVMNTEAFF. CDR3 coding DNA: TGTGCCAGCAGTTACTATCTCGGGGTCATGAACACTGAAGCTTTCTTT.

This clonotype appeared a few times. The V call is TRBV28, the J call TRBJ2-7; 11 bases fit TRBD2. The CDR3 totals 15 residues. The V segment lost 6 bases and the J segment 0 bases; nucleotides outside the gene matches: 4. Germline loops: CDR1 MDHEN, CDR2 SYDVKM. This CDR3 reads CASRMGLADSYEQYF. CDR3 DNA: TGTGCCAGCAGGATGGGACTAGCGGACTCCTACGAGCAGTACTTC.

The rearrangement uses TRBV20-1 and TRBJ1-2; possible D gene TRBD1, 5 bases. The germline V gene has CDR1 DFQATT and CDR2 SNEGSKA (reference sequence). This CDR3 is built from 15 residues. The V end lost 0 bases, the J end lost 2 bases, and 13 bases lay between the germline ends. CDR3 nucleotide sequence: TGCAGTGCTAGAGATTGGGATCGGGGGAACTATGGCTACACCTTC. This translates into CSARDWDRGNYGYTF.

The gene calls are TRBV7-2 and TRBJ2-1; D is unresolved. The assigned J gene may be wrong: the sequence end matches TRBJ2-7 better. The germline gives CDR1 SGHTA, CDR2 FQGNSA. The CDR3 is made up of 18 amino acids. Here the CDR3 reads CASSDRLRQPRSYNEQYF. The CDR3 DNA reads as TGTGCCAGCAGCGATAGACTCCGGCAACCCCGCTCCTACAATGAGCAGTACTTC.